These 3 T cell receptor beta chains were sequenced from one sample in a study of shared clonotypes between healthy human individuals. Generated by immunoSEQ multiplex PCR, the TCRdb table keeps only in-frame clones and is missing some. Seen here are under 350,000 clones, around nine tenths observed once, and the top ten hold roughly 17%. Sequencing was done on a sample of memory CD8+ T cells sorted from blood. Subset described: CD45RO+ cells pooled with CCR7-negative TemRA cells. The receptors stem from a man aged 18 to 30 in good health.

Only one count was recorded for this clone. The chain carries TRBV7-6 and TRBJ2-1; weak D call: TRBD2 (7 bases). V was trimmed by 4 bases and J by 6 bases, leaving 16 bases between them. Germline loops: CDR1 SGHVS, CDR2 FNYEAQ. The CDR3 has 15 residues. The CDR3 here is CASSYRGGAGNEQFF. CDR3 nucleotides: TGTGCCAGCAGCTACAGAGGGGGGGCCGGCAATGAGCAGTTCTTC.

This chain joins TRBV27 and TRBJ2-7; no clear D gene. Trimming removed 5 bases from V and 1 base from J, with 12 bases in between. This CDR3 has 14 residues. The germline CDR1 and CDR2 sequences are MNHEY and SMNVEV (reference sequence). This chain's CDR3 is CASSPELYSYEQYF. The CDR3 DNA reads as TGTGCCAGCAGTCCCGAACTGTATTCCTACGAGCAGTACTTC.

V usage is TRBV10-3 and J usage is TRBJ2-3; D is possibly TRBD2 (6 bases). CDR1 is ENHRY and CDR2 is SYGVKD in the germline V gene. V was clipped by 3 bases and J by 3 bases, with 10 bases between them. CDR3 length: 14 residues. The CDR3 protein is CAISDLRGTDTQYF. The DNA of the CDR3 is TGTGCCATCAGTGACTTACGGGGGACAGATACGCAGTATTTT.